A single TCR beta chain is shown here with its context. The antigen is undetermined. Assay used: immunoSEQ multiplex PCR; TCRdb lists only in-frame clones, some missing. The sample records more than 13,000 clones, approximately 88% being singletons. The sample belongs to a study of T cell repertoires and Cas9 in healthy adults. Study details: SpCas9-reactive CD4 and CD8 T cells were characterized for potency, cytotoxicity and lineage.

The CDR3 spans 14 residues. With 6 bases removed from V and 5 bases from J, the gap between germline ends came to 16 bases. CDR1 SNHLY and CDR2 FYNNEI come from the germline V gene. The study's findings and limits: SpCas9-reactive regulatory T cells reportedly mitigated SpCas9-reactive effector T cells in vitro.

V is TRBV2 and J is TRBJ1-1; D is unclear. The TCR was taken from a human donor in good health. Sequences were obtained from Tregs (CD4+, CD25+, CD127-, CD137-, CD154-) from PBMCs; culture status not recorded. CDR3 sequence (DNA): TGTGCCAGCAGAAACGACGCCTCGGGGACTGAAGCTTTCTTT. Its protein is CASRNDASGTEAFF.